The 19 T cell receptor beta chains listed next were all sequenced from one sample in a study of Graves' ophthalmopathy and Graves' hyperthyroidism. RNA served as the template for amplifying TCR beta CDR3 regions. HTBI primers primed a first-round RT-PCR, and a second-round multiplex PCR followed. TCRdb analysed the multiplex PCR reads with MiXCR anew, one entry per CDR3 protein. The table has around 660,000 distinct CDR3 sequences, roughly 41% seen once. Sequenced: peripheral blood. The receptors shown here come from an adult man with Graves' ophthalmopathy.

For this clonotype: The conserved phenylalanine or tryptophan is not found at the CDR3 terminus, so this likely reflects a read error. Because the CDR3's place on the DNA is in doubt, the DNA is left out and the CDR3 is given as listed by TCRdb. The CDR3 sequence is CSVEVPNT. The chain recombines TRBV29-1 with TRBJ2-6; TRBD1, the table's D call, lacks a check against the DNA. The CDR3 is 8 residues long, counting both termini. The germline V gene encodes CDR1 SQVTM and CDR2 ANQGSEA.

This clonotype was detected only a few times. The J gene is TRBJ2-7, the V gene TRBV7-9; 7 bases match TRBD1. Germline V gene lookup returns CDR1 SEHNR and CDR2 FQNEAQ (reference sequence). CDR3 length: 14 amino acids. J lost 0 bases, V lost 6 bases, and 5 bases had no gene match. CDR3 sequence: CASSGGTVSYEQYF. The CDR3 nucleotides are TGTGCCAGCAGTGGTGGGACAGTCTCCTACGAGCAGTACTTC.

Remarks on this clonotype: One end of the junction varies from germline; a read error may be responsible. V usage is TRBV10-3 and J usage is TRBJ2-7; D is unclear. Germline lookup yields CDR1 ENHRY and CDR2 SYGVKD. The CDR3 loop spans 14 amino acids. CDR3 sequence reads: CASSYGSEPEEQYF. The CDR3 bases are TGTGCCAGCAGTTACGGGTCGGAGCCGGAGGAGCAGTACTTC.

The chain uses TRBV20-1 and TRBJ1-5; D is undetermined. The CDR3 loop spans 13 amino acids. Germline assignment: CDR1 DFQATT and CDR2 SNEGSKA (reference sequence). V shed 1 base and J shed 14 bases, with 18 bases lying between them. Here the CDR3 reads CSARGWQVSYEHF. CDR3 nucleotides: TGCAGTGCTAGAGGCTGGCAGGTGTCCTACGAGCATTTT.

The chain recombines TRBV19 with TRBJ2-2; 9 bases are shared with TRBD1. The CDR3 loop spans 16 amino acids. V shed 5 bases, J shed 0 bases, and the junction held 4 bases outside the gene matches. Looked up from germline, CDR1 is LNHDA and CDR2 is SQIVND (reference sequence). CDR3 sequence: CASSRRDRANTGELFF. The CDR3 coding sequence is TGTGCCAGTAGTCGGCGGGACAGGGCGAACACCGGGGAGCTGTTTTTT.

The J gene is TRBJ1-5, the V gene TRBV4-1, with D possibly matching TRBD1 (6 bases). The CDR3 extends over 14 amino acids. CDR1 is MGHRA, CDR2 YSYEKL, per germline. V lost 8 bases and J 0 bases, leaving 11 bases between the germline ends. DNA of the CDR3: TGCGCCAGCGGCGCAGGGGCTAGCAATCAGCCCCAGCATTTT. Encoded protein: CASGAGASNQPQHF.

The table lists this clonotype with a few counts. The V call is TRBV19, the J call TRBJ2-2; tentatively, D is TRBD1 or TRBD2 (6 bases each). Germline CDR1 reads LNHDA; CDR2 reads SQIVND (reference sequence). V lost 9 bases and J 4 bases, leaving 18 bases between the germline ends. The CDR3 contains 15 residues. CDR3 protein: CASSLGGRGTGELFF. The CDR3 bases are TGTGCCAGCAGTCTGGGGGGCCGGGGCACCGGGGAGCTGTTTTTT.

This rearrangement joins TRBV2 to TRBJ2-7; TRBD2 agrees at 13 bases. Germline V gene sequence: CDR1 SNHLY, CDR2 FYNNEI. The CDR3 spans 18 residues. After removal of 6 bases from V and 2 bases from J, the junction contained 13 bases not matched to a gene. CDR3 nucleotides: TGTGCCAGCAGGGGTGCGGTGGGACTAGCGGGACCTCCCTACGAGCAGTACTTC. Translation gives CASRGAVGLAGPPYEQYF.

The V gene is TRBV11-2, the J gene TRBJ1-6; 9 nucleotides match TRBD1. Germline V lookup: CDR1 SGHAT, CDR2 FQNNGV. The CDR3 runs 15 residues. V lost 5 bases, J lost 16 bases, and 15 bases stayed unmatched. CDR3 nucleotides: TGTGCCAGCAGCCAATTACAGGGGGCGCTTCGGGGTCTCCACTTT. Translation gives CASSQLQGALRGLHF.

This clonotype has a count of ten or more. The chain combines TRBV6-5 with TRBJ2-5; no clear D. The CDR3 consists of 12 residues. CDR1 and CDR2 (germline): MNHEY, SVGAGI. V lost 8 bases and J lost 5, with 12 bases in between. The CDR3 reads CASGILGETQYF. Here the CDR3 DNA reads TGTGCCAGCGGAATCCTAGGGGAGACCCAGTACTTC.

This chain uses TRBV10-3 with TRBJ1-2; no reliable D call. The CDR3 length is 11 residues. V was cut by 6 bases and J by 4 bases, with 6 bases left in between. Germline lookup yields CDR1 ENHRY and CDR2 SYGVKD. Here the CDR3 reads CAIRGVYGYTF. The CDR3 coding sequence is TGTGCCATCAGGGGCGTCTATGGCTACACCTTC.

This clonotype occurred many times. The chain is built from TRBV19 and TRBJ1-5; D is uncertain. V was clipped by 2 bases and J by 4 bases, with 9 bases between them. Per the germline V gene, CDR1 is LNHDA and CDR2 is SQIVND (reference sequence). There are 14 residues in the CDR3. The CDR3 nucleotides read TGTGCCAGTAGTATACTACAGACTAATCAGCCCCAGCATTTT. Protein sequence: CASSILQTNQPQHF.

This clonotype has a handful of counts. The gene calls are TRBV5-1 and TRBJ1-5; TRBD1 matches at 7 bases. The trim removed 3 bases at V and 5 bases at J, leaving 5 bases unmatched. The CDR3 has 14 amino acids. Germline assignment: CDR1 SGHRS and CDR2 YFSETQ. The CDR3 loop reads CASSSGTADQPQHF. CDR3 nucleotide sequence: TGCGCCAGCAGCTCCGGGACAGCTGATCAGCCCCAGCATTTT.

There are many counts of this clonotype. The rearrangement uses TRBV29-1 and TRBJ2-5; TRBD2 matches 7 bases. The germline V gene encodes CDR1 SQVTM and CDR2 ANQGSEA. After removal of 7 bases from V and 2 bases from J, the junction contained 4 bases not matched to a gene. The CDR3 loop spans 12 amino acids. The CDR3 sequence is CSGGLQQETQYF. The CDR3 bases are TGCAGCGGGGGACTACAACAAGAGACCCAGTACTTC.

The chain uses TRBV15 and TRBJ1-5; 10 bases align to TRBD1. This CDR3 is built from 17 residues. Germline CDR1 LNHNV, CDR2 YYDKDF (reference sequence). V lost 1 base and J lost 4; bases outside the gene matches: 7. CDR3 sequence (DNA): TGTGCCACCAGCAGAGCAAGACAGGGGGCCGAGAATCAGCCCCAGCATTTT. This sequence encodes CATSRARQGAENQPQHF.

Ten or more counts support this clonotype. This chain uses TRBV29-1 with TRBJ1-2; unclear D gene. Germline values: CDR1 SQVTM, CDR2 ANQGSEA. V gave up 6 bases and J gave up 7 bases, with 18 bases separating them. The CDR3 runs 13 residues. The CDR3 bases are TGCAGCGTCCCGGCCCCGGGAGTAGGTGGCTACACCTTC. Amino acid sequence: CSVPAPGVGGYTF.

This clonotype was seen many times. The genes are TRBV5-8 and TRBJ1-1, with D tentatively TRBD1 (5 bases). CDR3 length equals 14 residues. The V and J ends lost 3 bases and 1 base respectively, with 10 bases between them. The germline V gene encodes CDR1 SGHTS and CDR2 YDEGEE. This CDR3 is CASSWGYRNTEAFF. The DNA of the CDR3 is TGTGCCAGCAGCTGGGGGTACAGGAACACTGAAGCTTTCTTT.

Comment on this clonotype: Its ends do not fully match the called genes, so a read error is possible. The genes are TRBV29-1 and TRBJ1-5; D is unclear. This CDR3 comprises 15 residues. Germline V gene sequence: CDR1 SQVTM, CDR2 ANQGSEA. The CDR3 sequence: CSAEERGVGNQPQHF. CDR3 nucleotide sequence: TGCAGCGCTGAAGAACGGGGTGTCGGCAATCAGCCCCAGCATTTT.

The chain is built from TRBV5-1 and TRBJ2-2, with 7 bases fitting TRBD1. The germline V gene encodes CDR1 SGHRS and CDR2 YFSETQ. V lost 1 base to trimming and J lost 2 bases; unmatched junction nucleotides: 5. CDR3 size: 16 residues. The CDR3 DNA follows: TGCGCCAGCAGCTTGAGGACAGGACATAACACCGGGGAGCTGTTTTTT. It specifies CASSLRTGHNTGELFF.